This TCR beta chain was retrieved from a study of OX40 agonist ivuxolimab in advanced cancers. Study-wide results and caveats: It was also the case that some nonresponders had low normalized T-cell clonal expansion. Partial responders at 0.1-3.0 mg/kg had among the lowest clonal expansion. The CD4+ and CD8+ T cells in the blood had expanded clonally by week 6 at 0.1 to 3.0 mg/kg.

Sequencing was performed with immunoSEQ multiplex PCR; in TCRdb, only in-frame clones are kept and a portion is missing. The sample lists around 15,000 clones; 77% were seen once. V dropped 0 bases and J dropped 8; count of bases not matched to a gene: 5. The germline gives CDR1 GTSNPN, CDR2 SVGIG (reference sequence). The CDR3 has 14 residues. Note on this clone: Its antigen is unknown.

The J gene is TRBJ1-2, the V gene TRBV30; 11 nucleotides line up with TRBD1. Specimen: CD4+ or CD8+ T cells sorted from blood, collected in a trial of the OX40 agonist ivuxolimab. The receptor was derived from an adult with an advanced solid tumor such as melanoma, head and neck, liver or kidney cancer. CDR3 region: CAWSVGQGAWGYTF. The CDR3 DNA reads as TGTGCCTGGAGTGTCGGACAGGGGGCGTGGGGCTACACCTTC.